This section outlines one TCR beta chain sequence together with its context. Antigen unknown. The sample belongs to a study of shared clonotypes between healthy human individuals. Assay: immunoSEQ multiplex PCR; the TCRdb copy retains only in-frame clones and omits some. This sample has about a million clones, with about three quarters found just once. Every one of the donors was a Caucasian adult that lived in Nashville, Tennessee. The CDR3 runs to 15 residues. Germline loops: CDR1 MNHEY, CDR2 SVGAGI. The V end was cut by 2 bases, the J end by 4 bases, with 15 bases between. General study points: The generation probabilities recorded for non-shared clonotypes fell below those of clonotypes shared by all four donors.

The chain has TRBV6-5 and TRBJ2-7; D is possibly TRBD1 (7 bases). The source of this sequence is a man younger than 35 in good health. Sequenced: memory CD4+ T cells sorted from blood. Subset specified: CD45RA-negative fraction. CDR3 nucleotide sequence: TGTGCCAGCAGTTACGGAGTCAGGGGGGAGTACGAGCAGTACTTC. Encoded protein: CASSYGVRGEYEQYF.